This T cell receptor beta chain derives from a study of T cell responses to AZD1222 COVID-19 vaccine. The germline V gene has CDR1 MNHNS and CDR2 SASEGT. V was trimmed by 2 bases and J by 8 bases, leaving 12 bases between them. This CDR3 is 14 amino acids long. Sequencing used immunoSEQ multiplex PCR; TCRdb keeps in-frame clones, though not all of them. The sample has roughly 120,000 clones, over 75% seen once. The clonotype was recovered from an adult in good health. The sequences come from peripheral blood, collected on day 0 of AZD1222 vaccination. The rearrangement links TRBV6-1 to TRBJ1-4, with unresolved D. Written as DNA, the CDR3 is TGTGCCAGCAGTGAATCGGCCGAGAGCGAAAAACTGTTTTTT. Protein: CASSESAESEKLFF.